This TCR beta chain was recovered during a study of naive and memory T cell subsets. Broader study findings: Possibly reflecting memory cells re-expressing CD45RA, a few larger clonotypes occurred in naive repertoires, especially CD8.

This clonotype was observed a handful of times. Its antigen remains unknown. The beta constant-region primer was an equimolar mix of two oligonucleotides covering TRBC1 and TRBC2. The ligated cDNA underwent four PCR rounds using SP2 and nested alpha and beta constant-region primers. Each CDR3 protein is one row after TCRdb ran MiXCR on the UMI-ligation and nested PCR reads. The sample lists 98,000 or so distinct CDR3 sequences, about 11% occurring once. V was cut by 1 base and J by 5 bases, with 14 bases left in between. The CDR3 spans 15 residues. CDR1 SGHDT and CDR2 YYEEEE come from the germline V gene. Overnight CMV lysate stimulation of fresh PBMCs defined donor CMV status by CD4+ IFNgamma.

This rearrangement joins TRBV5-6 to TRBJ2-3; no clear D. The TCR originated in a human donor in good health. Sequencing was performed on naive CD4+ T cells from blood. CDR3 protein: CASSLSGRIGDTQYF. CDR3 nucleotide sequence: TGTGCCAGCAGCTTGTCGGGCAGGATAGGAGATACGCAGTATTTT.